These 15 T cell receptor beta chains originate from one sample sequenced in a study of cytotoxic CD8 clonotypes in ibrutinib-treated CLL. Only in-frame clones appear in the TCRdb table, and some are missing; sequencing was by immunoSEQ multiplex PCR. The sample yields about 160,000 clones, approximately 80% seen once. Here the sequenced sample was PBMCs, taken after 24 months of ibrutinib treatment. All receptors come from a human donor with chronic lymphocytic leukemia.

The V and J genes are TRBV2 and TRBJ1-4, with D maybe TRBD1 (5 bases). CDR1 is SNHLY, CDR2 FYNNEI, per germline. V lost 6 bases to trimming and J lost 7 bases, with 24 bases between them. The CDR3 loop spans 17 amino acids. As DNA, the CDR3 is TGTGCCAGCAGAAGGGGCGGGAGTCTTACAGGAGGTGAAAAACTGTTTTTT. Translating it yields CASRRGGSLTGGEKLFF. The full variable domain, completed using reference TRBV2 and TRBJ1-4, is EPEVTQTPSHQVTQMGQEVILRCVPISNHLYFYWYRQILGQKVEFLVSFYNNEISEKSEIFDDQFSVERPDGSNFTLKIRSTKLEDSAMYFCASRRGGSLTGGEKLFFGSGTQLSVL.

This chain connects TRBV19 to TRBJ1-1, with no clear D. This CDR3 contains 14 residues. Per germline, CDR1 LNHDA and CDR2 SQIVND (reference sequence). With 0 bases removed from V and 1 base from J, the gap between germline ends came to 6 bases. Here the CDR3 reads CASSIDGRNTEAFF. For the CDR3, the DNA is TGTGCCAGTAGTATAGACGGAAGGAACACTGAAGCTTTCTTT.

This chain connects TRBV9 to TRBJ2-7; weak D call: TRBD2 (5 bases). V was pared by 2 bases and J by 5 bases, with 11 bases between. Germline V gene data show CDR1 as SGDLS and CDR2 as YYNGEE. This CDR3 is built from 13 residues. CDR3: CASSVQHGDEQYF. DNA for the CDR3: TGTGCCAGCAGCGTTCAGCACGGGGACGAGCAGTACTTC.

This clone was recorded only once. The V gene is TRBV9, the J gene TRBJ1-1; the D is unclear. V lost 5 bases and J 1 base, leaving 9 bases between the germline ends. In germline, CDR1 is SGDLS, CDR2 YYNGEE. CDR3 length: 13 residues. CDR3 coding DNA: TGTGCCAGCAGAATGGAGGGGAACACTGAAGCTTTCTTT. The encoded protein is CASRMEGNTEAFF.

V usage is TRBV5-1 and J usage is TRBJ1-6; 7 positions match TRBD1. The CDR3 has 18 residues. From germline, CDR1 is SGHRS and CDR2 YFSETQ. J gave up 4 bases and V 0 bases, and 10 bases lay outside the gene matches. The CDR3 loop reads CASSLAGQTSVYNSPLHF. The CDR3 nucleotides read TGCGCCAGCAGCTTGGCGGGACAGACCTCCGTATATAATTCACCCCTCCACTTT.

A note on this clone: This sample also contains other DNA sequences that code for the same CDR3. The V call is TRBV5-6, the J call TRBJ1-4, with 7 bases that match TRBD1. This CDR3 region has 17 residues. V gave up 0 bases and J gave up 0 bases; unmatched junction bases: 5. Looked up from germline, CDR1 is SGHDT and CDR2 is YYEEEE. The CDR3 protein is CASSLGQGLTTNEKLFF. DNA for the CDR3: TGTGCCAGCAGCTTGGGACAGGGCCTAACAACTAATGAAAAACTGTTTTTT.

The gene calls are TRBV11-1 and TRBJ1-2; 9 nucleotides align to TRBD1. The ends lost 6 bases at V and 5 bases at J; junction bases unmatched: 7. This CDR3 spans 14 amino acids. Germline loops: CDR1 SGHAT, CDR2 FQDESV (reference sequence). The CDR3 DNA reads TGTGCCAGCAGACCACAGGGGGCAGGATATGGCTACACCTTC. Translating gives CASRPQGAGYGYTF.

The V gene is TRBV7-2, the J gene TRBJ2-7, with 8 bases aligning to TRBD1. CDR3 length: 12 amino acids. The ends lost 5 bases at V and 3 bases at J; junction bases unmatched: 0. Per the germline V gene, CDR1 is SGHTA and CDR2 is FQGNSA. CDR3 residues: CASSGTGYEQYF. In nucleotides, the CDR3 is TGTGCCAGCAGCGGGACAGGCTACGAGCAGTACTTC.

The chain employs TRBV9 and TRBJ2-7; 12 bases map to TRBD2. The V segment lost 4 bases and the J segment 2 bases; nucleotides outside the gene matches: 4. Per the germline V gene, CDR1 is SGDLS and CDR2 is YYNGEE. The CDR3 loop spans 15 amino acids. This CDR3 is CASSTGTSGPYEQYF. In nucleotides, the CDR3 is TGTGCCAGCAGCACAGGGACTAGCGGGCCCTACGAGCAGTACTTC.

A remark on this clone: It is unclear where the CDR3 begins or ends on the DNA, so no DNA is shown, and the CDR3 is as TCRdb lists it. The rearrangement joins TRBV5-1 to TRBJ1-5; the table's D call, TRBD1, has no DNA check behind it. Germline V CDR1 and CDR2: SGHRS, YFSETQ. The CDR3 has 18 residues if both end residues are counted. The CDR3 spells CASSGTGLEVIAISPSIF.

The CDR3: CASRHNTGELFF. CDR3 in DNA: TGTGCCAGCAGACATAATACCGGGGAGCTGTTTTTT. This sequence joins TRBV6-6 and TRBJ2-2, with D hard to call. The V end was cut by 6 bases, the J end by 5 bases, with 7 bases between. The length of the CDR3 is 12 residues. CDR1 is MNHNY, CDR2 SVGAGI, per germline (reference sequence).

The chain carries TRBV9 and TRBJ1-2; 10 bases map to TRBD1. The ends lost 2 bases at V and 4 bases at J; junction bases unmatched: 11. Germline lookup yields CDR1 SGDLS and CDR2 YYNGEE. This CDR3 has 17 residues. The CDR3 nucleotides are TGTGCCAGCAGCGTTACCCCGCTGGACAGGGGGGTCTATGGCTACACCTTC. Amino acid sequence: CASSVTPLDRGVYGYTF.

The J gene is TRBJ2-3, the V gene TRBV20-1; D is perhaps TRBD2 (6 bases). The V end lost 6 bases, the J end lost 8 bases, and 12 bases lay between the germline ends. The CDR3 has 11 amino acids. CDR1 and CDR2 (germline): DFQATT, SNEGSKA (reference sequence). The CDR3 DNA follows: TGCAGTGCCGCCTGGAGGGGTACGCAGTATTTT. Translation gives CSAAWRGTQYF.

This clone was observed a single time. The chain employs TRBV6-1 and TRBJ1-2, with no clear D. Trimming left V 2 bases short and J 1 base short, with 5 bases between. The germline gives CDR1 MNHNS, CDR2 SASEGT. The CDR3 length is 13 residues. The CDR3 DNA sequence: TGTGCCAGCAGTGAACAGGTTAACTATGGCTACACCTTC. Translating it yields CASSEQVNYGYTF.

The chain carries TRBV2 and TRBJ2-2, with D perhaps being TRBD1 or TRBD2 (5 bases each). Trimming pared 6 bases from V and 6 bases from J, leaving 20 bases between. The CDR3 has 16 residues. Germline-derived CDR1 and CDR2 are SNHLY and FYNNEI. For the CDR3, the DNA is TGTGCCAGCAGCACCAAGGGCCAACGAGGGGCCGGGGAGCTGTTTTTT. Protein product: CASSTKGQRGAGELFF.